This T cell receptor beta chain comes out of a study of blood T cell repertoires in COVID-19. Study information: Acute and convalescent COVID-19 specimens originated in the United States, Italy and Spain. Sources were T cells, B-cell-depleted T cells, or PBMCs; the material itself was cDNA or gDNA.

Seattle researchers signed up patients amid active infection and tracked them longitudinally. Original handling: For nucleated cells, counts were estimated from reference gene primer amplification. TCRdb keeps only in-frame clones here, not all; method: immunoSEQ multiplex PCR. V and J calls plus clone size are reproduced from that table; the DNA served to infer D and trimming. The repertoire holds about 130,000 clones, 80% to 90% seen once, with about 4.4% in the top ten. The CDR3 has 11 amino acids. V was pared by 7 bases and J by 3 bases, with 9 bases between. CDR1 is DFQATT, CDR2 SNEGSKA, per germline (reference sequence).

This TCR was recovered from a man aged 55-75 years with COVID-19, enrolled during active disease. The sequencing input was peripheral blood. The chain employs TRBV20-1 and TRBJ1-2; TRBD1 is a possible D gene (6 bases). Written as DNA, the CDR3 is TGCAGTGACAGGGTTGACTATGGCTACACCTTC. This gives the protein CSDRVDYGYTF.